This T cell receptor beta chain originates from a study of technical replicates of blood from several donors (dated by TCRdb to 2015 to 2018). With respect to this clone: It lacks a known antigen. Base qualities are not provided; no much larger clone lies one nucleotide away.

Library creation used the immunoSEQ multiplex PCR assay. Imported from immuneACCESS, the table was reduced by TCRdb to in-frame sequences with V and J called. These copies leave out some clones; in studies compared against another copy, an unresolved V gene accounts for under half, and the cause of the remainder is not known. This sample gives under 95,000 clones in total; roughly 98% of them show up just once. The ten largest clones add up to approximately 0.14% of the sample. From the cysteine through the phenylalanine, the CDR3 covers 15 amino acids. CDR3 DNA is the only sequence kept; it has 45 bases, read in frame from the first base. In the germline V gene (reference sequence), CDR1 corresponds to MNHEY and CDR2 to SMNVEV. The germline ends are 19 bases apart after V is trimmed by 7 bases and J by 5 bases.

The origin of this receptor is a human donor in good health. The chain was built from TRBV27 and TRBJ2-3, and possibly TRBD2, on 6 matching bases. The sample comprised T cells isolated from PBMCs. The base sequence is TGTGCCAGCACCCCTTTGGGCGGGAAGGGAGATACGCAGTATTTT. Its amino acids are CASTPLGGKGDTQYF.